This T cell receptor (beta chain) was sequenced for a study of shared clonotypes between healthy human individuals. Study-level points and caveats: Non-shared clonotypes showed lower generation probabilities than clonotypes common to all four donors.

In germline, CDR1 is SGHVS, CDR2 FQNEAQ. CDR3 length: 14 residues. This clone showed up just once. Its cognate antigen is unknown. Germline and junction disagree at one end, which may indicate a read error. Produced via immunoSEQ multiplex PCR; TCRdb's table is partial and in-frame only. Of fewer than 850,000 clones listed, around 90% are singletons. The clonotype was recovered from a man between 18 and 29 years old in good health. Some clones in this sample may be carry-over from other donors' samples. Sequenced sample: memory CD8+ T cells from PBMCs. Specified subset: CD45RO+ cells pooled with CCR7-negative TemRA cells. This chain uses TRBV7-8 with TRBJ1-5, with TRBD1 as a possible D gene (5 bases). The CDR3 DNA is TGTGCCAGCAGATTAGGGGCATACAATCAGCCCCAGCATTTT. Protein product: CASRLGAYNQPQHF.